This T cell receptor beta chain was captured in a study of blood T cell repertoires in COVID-19. Study information: Some COVID-19 samples were acute and others convalescent; all came from the United States, Italy and Spain. T cells, B-cell-depleted T cells, or PBMCs provided the cDNA or gDNA that served as material.

As originally analysed: Amplification with reference gene primers provided the estimates of nucleated cell counts. The assay was immunoSEQ multiplex PCR, and TCRdb's table has in-frame clones only and misses some. V, J and clone size reflect that table, while D and trimming were determined from the DNA. The sample consists of about 54,000 clones, 70% to 90% of them appearing once. The CDR3 totals 16 residues. Looked up from germline, CDR1 is LNHNV and CDR2 is YYDKDF (reference sequence). Trimming pared 0 bases from V and 6 bases from J, leaving 15 bases between. The V gene is TRBV15, the J gene TRBJ2-1; TRBD1 might be the D (5 bases). The origin of this receptor is a human donor in a cohort sampled during active COVID-19. Material for sequencing was peripheral blood. The CDR3 coding sequence is TGTGCCACCAGCAGAGACAGGGCGCGACCGGGCAATGAGCAGTTCTTC. Translation gives CATSRDRARPGNEQFF.